This TCR beta chain was sequenced in a study of blood T cell repertoires in COVID-19. For the study at large: Spain, Italy and the United States supplied samples that represented acute and convalescent COVID-19. PBMCs, B-cell-depleted T cells, or T cells were the source of the cDNA or gDNA that made up the material.

This CDR3 has 13 residues. V lost 1 base, J lost 8 bases, and 9 bases lay in between. CDR1 and CDR2 from the germline V gene are LGHNA and YNFKEQ. How the authors handled the data: It was from reference gene primer amplification that nucleated cell counts were estimated. Libraries were prepared by immunoSEQ multiplex PCR; TCRdb keeps only in-frame clonotypes and omits some of them. From that table come the V and J calls and clone size; the DNA was used to work out D and trimming. This table has around 280,000 clones, about 85% appearing once. This clone was counted only a few times. V and J are TRBV4-2 and TRBJ2-1, with a weak D call TRBD2 (6 bases). This receptor was identified in a woman aged 50 to 60 who had recovered from COVID-19. The sample was peripheral blood. The CDR3 DNA reads TGTGCCAGCAGCCAAGTGGGCGGGGATGAGCAGTTCTTC. Protein: CASSQVGGDEQFF.